This is a list of T cell receptor beta chains from one sample in a study of cytomegalovirus exposure and HLA in healthy donors. Clones were read by immunoSEQ multiplex PCR, and TCRdb kept only the in-frame ones, dropping some. The sample shows more than 100,000 clones, roughly 90% of them seen only once. The sequenced sample was PBMCs. The origin of the receptors is a woman aged 18-30 years in good health and CMV-seropositive. CDR3s include the opening cysteine and the closing phenylalanine or tryptophan. A D gene is named only where the DNA matches it firmly. Only some rows state a clone size, as once, few, many or a class for expanded clones.

cdr3_nt cdr3_aa j_call v_call clone_size d_call
TGCGCCAGCAGCGTCAGACAGGGAAGGTCAAGGGGCTACACCTTC CASSVRQGRSRGYTF TRBJ1-2 TRBV5-1 - TRBD1
TGTGCCGGCAGGGTGGGTGAAAAACTGTTTTTT CAGRVGEKLFF TRBJ1-4 TRBV19 - -
TGTGCCAGCATCGTCGGGACTGAAGCTTTCTTT CASIVGTEAFF TRBJ1-1 TRBV2 - -
TGTGCCAGCACCCATAAACAACAGGTCAACTATGGCTACACCTTC CASTHKQQVNYGYTF TRBJ1-2 TRBV9 - -
TGCGCCAGCAGCCCCCGACTCGTCTTCGGCGTTGAAAAACTGTTTTTT CASSPRLVFGVEKLFF TRBJ1-4 TRBV4-1 - -
TGTGCCAGCAGCCAGGGGGACAGCGACTACTCTGGAAACACCATATATTTT CASSQGDSDYSGNTIYF TRBJ1-3 TRBV7-8 - TRBD1
TGCGCCAGCAGCCATAACCAGGACATCCAAGAGACCCAGTACTTC CASSHNQDIQETQYF TRBJ2-5 TRBV4-1 - -
TGTGCCAGCCACCGGGACAGGCATTGGACAGATACGCAGTATTTT CASHRDRHWTDTQYF TRBJ2-3 TRBV2 - TRBD1
TGTGCCTGGAGGGGTACAGGGGGCAATCAGCCCCAGCATTTT CAWRGTGGNQPQHF TRBJ1-5 TRBV30 few TRBD1
TGTGCCAGCAGCGGGGAGGGTTATAGCAATCAGCCCCAGCATTTT CASSGEGYSNQPQHF TRBJ1-5 TRBV9 - -
TGTGCCAGTAGTACCGGGGAGAGGAACACTGAAGCTTTCTTT CASSTGERNTEAFF TRBJ1-1 TRBV19 - -
TGTGCCAGCAGTCCCACCCCGAGTCAGCCCCAGCATTTT CASSPTPSQPQHF TRBJ1-5 TRBV27 - -
TGTGCCAGCAGTGACCGACTTCTCCTTGCCTACGAGCAGTACTTC CASSDRLLLAYEQYF TRBJ2-7 TRBV2 - -
TGTGCCAGCTCACAGGCAGGCTACGAGCAGTACTTC CASSQAGYEQYF TRBJ2-7 TRBV18 - -
TGTGCCAGCAGTGCTTCGAATTCGTGGGACGGGAGGGCCGAATACGAGCAGTACTTC CASSASNSWDGRAEYEQYF TRBJ2-7 TRBV2 - TRBD2
TGTGCCAGCAGGCAGCGGGAGGTTTCCCAAGAGACCCAGTACTTC CASRQREVSQETQYF TRBJ2-5 TRBV2 - TRBD2
TGTGCCAGCAGTTCGGCAGGGGAAGGCTACACCTTC CASSSAGEGYTF TRBJ1-2 TRBV6-5 - -
TGCAGCGTACGAGGAATTGGGGGCAGGAAAGAAGCTTTCTTT CSVRGIGGRKEAFF TRBJ1-1 TRBV29-1 - -
TGTGCCAGCAGCTTCCCGAGGGGGTTACCCTTGAGCTCCTACAATGAGCAGTTCTTC CASSFPRGLPLSSYNEQFF TRBJ2-1 TRBV11-2 - -
TGCGCCAGCAGCTTGGGGGGACTAGCGGACAATGAGCAGTTCTTC CASSLGGLADNEQFF TRBJ2-1 TRBV5-1 - TRBD2
TGTGCCAGCAGCTTAGAAGACAGGGGCCGGAATCAGCCCCAGCATTTT CASSLEDRGRNQPQHF TRBJ1-5 TRBV7-8 - TRBD1
TGTGCCAGCAGCACACCAAACCGGGGATACAACAATCAGCCCCAGCATTTT CASSTPNRGYNNQPQHF TRBJ1-5 TRBV7-2 - -
TGTGCCTGGAGTACCGTCGGACAGTCGGGAAAGTATGGCTACACCTTC CAWSTVGQSGKYGYTF TRBJ1-2 TRBV30 - -
TGTGCCAGCATTGTAGATGGGCCTTCCTACGAGCAGTACTTC CASIVDGPSYEQYF TRBJ2-7 TRBV2 - -
TGTGCCAGCAGCTTAGTTCTCTATGGCTACACCTTC CASSLVLYGYTF TRBJ1-2 TRBV13 few -
TGCGCCAGCAGCCCCAACCCGGCGGGAGGGGTCAATGAGCAGTTCTTC CASSPNPAGGVNEQFF TRBJ2-1 TRBV5-1 - TRBD2
TGTGCCAGCAGCGTAAGACTTGGGGAGACCCAGTACTTC CASSVRLGETQYF TRBJ2-5 TRBV9 - -
TGTGCCAGCAGCTTTATACGCAGGGTAGGGGAGGCGGACTACGAGCAGTACTTC CASSFIRRVGEADYEQYF TRBJ2-7 TRBV7-9 few -
TGTGCCACCAGCAGAGATCGGGGATATCGGGATGAGCAGTTCTTC CATSRDRGYRDEQFF TRBJ2-1 TRBV15 - -
TGCGCCAGCAGCTTGGAACCAACAGGGAGGAACACCGGGGAGCTGTTTTTT CASSLEPTGRNTGELFF TRBJ2-2 TRBV5-1 - -
TGTGCCAGCAGTGAAGAGGAAGGAGGGGGCAATCAGCCCCAGCATTTT CASSEEEGGGNQPQHF TRBJ1-5 TRBV6-1 - -
TGTGCCTGGAGTGTTCGAGAGACCCAGTACTTC CAWSVRETQYF TRBJ2-5 TRBV30 - -
TGTGCCAGCAGCTTTCGGCAGGGGCTGGCCGGGGAGCTGTTTTTT CASSFRQGLAGELFF TRBJ2-2 TRBV5-8 - -
TGTGCCAGCAGCTTAAGACTGACCCAAGAGACCCAGTACTTC CASSLRLTQETQYF TRBJ2-5 TRBV5-6 - -
TGTGCCAGCAGTATTACTGACTCACGCACCGGGGAGCTGTTTTTT CASSITDSRTGELFF TRBJ2-2 TRBV27 - -
TGTGCTAGTGGTGCCGCGGGCTATGGCTACACCTTC CASGAAGYGYTF TRBJ1-2 TRBV12-5 - -
TGTGCCAGCAGTTTGGGGGGACCCGGGGAGCTGTTTTTT CASSLGGPGELFF TRBJ2-2 TRBV28 - -
TGTGCCAGCAGCTCCGGACTAGCGGGAGGGTACCAAGAGACCCAGTACTTC CASSSGLAGGYQETQYF TRBJ2-5 TRBV7-6 - TRBD2
TGCAGTGCTACACGGGAGGGGCAGTATTTT CSATREGQYF TRBJ2-3 TRBV20-1 - TRBD2
TGCGCCAGCAGCCATCCCCCAATATTTGACAGGGCTAATCAGCCCCAGCATTTT CASSHPPIFDRANQPQHF TRBJ1-5 TRBV4-1 - TRBD1
TGTGCCAGCAGCTTACTCCTTGGCGTGTCGGGGGGGCAAAACGAGCAGTACTTC CASSLLLGVSGGQNEQYF TRBJ2-7 TRBV7-8 - TRBD2
TGTGCCAGCAGCGTAGCCGGGGGGAGGGCCGGGGAGCTGTTTTTT CASSVAGGRAGELFF TRBJ2-2 TRBV7-2 - TRBD2
TGTGCCACCAGCGAGAAGGGGGACTACAATGAGCAGTTCTTC CATSEKGDYNEQFF TRBJ2-1 TRBV15 - -
TGTGCCAGCAGCCCGGGACAGGGATTTTACGAGCAGTACTTC CASSPGQGFYEQYF TRBJ2-7 TRBV7-8 - TRBD1
TGTGCCAGCTCACCATACGGGTTCATCTCCTACAATGAGCAGTTCTTC CASSPYGFISYNEQFF TRBJ2-1 TRBV18 - -
TGTGCTAGCAGCTTAGCGCAGGGGGACGAGCAGTACTTC CASSLAQGDEQYF TRBJ2-7 TRBV7-7 few TRBD1